This T cell receptor (beta chain) derives from a study of neurological immune-mediated disorders (dated by TCRdb to 2018 to 2020). General notes on the study: Peripheral blood TCR-beta repertoires from patients with HTLV-I-associated myelopathy (HAM/TSP), patients with multiple sclerosis, and healthy controls were compared in the study using UMI-based sequencing. The roughly 99 TCR-beta libraries covered PBMC samples along with longitudinal samples, technical triplicates, and paired sorted CD4+ and CD8+ T-cell subsets. The cohort comprised about 71 subjects: 15 or so HAM/TSP patients, approximately 34 multiple sclerosis patients and about 20 healthy controls.

Findings and caveats that apply to the study as a whole: No identical CDR3 amino acid sequences were shared among expanded clones across subjects, suggesting private TCR-beta repertoires in all groups. TCR clonal expansion was highest in HAM/TSP patients and lowest in MS patients, with MS patients falling below even healthy controls.

cDNA was synthesized by template-switch 5'RACE using a primer carrying a 10-nucleotide random unique molecular identifier by which each TCR transcript was tagged. Every sequencing run yielded over 190 million TCR-beta sequences covering 15-18 subjects. Total RNA was extracted with the RNeasy kit. The KAPA Real-time Library Amplification kit was used to amplify TCR-beta VDJ regions with primers for the TCR constant region and the 5'RACE anchor. A first PCR added sample indexes and Illumina adaptors, and a second PCR then raised library yield. The roughly 650 bp TCR product was size-selected on a 2% E-gel SizeSelection system after Ampure bead purification. Before pooling, library quality was checked on a Bioanalyzer, concentration was measured with Qubit, and libraries were quantified with the Kapa Library Quantification kit. Libraries were sequenced paired-end 2 x 150 bp on an Illumina HiSeq 2500. To increase sequence diversity, about 25-31% phiX was spiked into each library pool. For the original study's pipeline: The quality-filtered reads were processed with the UMI-based MiGEC pipeline, whose error correction step removed more than 80% of the raw TCR sequences. IMGT germline references were used for aligning VDJ genes, and each clonotype was defined as a unique CDR3 amino acid sequence together with its V-J genes. Clonal expansion, Shannon diversity and CDR3 relatedness (CalcPairwiseDistances, ClusterSamples) were evaluated with VDJtools, and phylogenetic trees were built with CLCbio workbench. Clones with at least 8 unique UMIs were defined as expanded, with this threshold being based on coefficient-of-variation modelling across technical triplicates. TCRdb reprocessed the public reads (quality trimming at Q25 with fastp, clone calling with MiXCR) and kept in-frame beta chains. Rows with a matching CDR3 protein are joined into one entry that keeps the most common DNA and genes. For this entry, the V and J calls and clone size follow TCRdb and not the study's own pipeline. The table for this sample lists fewer than 20,000 distinct CDR3 sequences; 27% of them were counted only once. The ten biggest clones cover more than 30% of the sample.

The cysteine opens and the phenylalanine closes a CDR3 of 15 amino acids. The retained sequence is limited to the CDR3, 45 bases, with the frame set at the first base. Reading the germline V gene gives CDR1 KGHDR and CDR2 SFDVKD. Concerning this clonotype: Its cognate antigen has yet to be identified. One end of the junction is discordant with germline, which a read error may explain.

Unsorted PBMC libraries were generated from 2 million PBMCs stored in RNAlater at -80 °C until RNA extraction. Peripheral blood was subjected to Ficoll-Hypaque density gradient centrifugation to isolate PBMCs, which were then cryopreserved in liquid nitrogen. The V and J segments used are TRBV24-1 and TRBJ2-2; the D gene could be TRBD1 or TRBD2, each one agreeing over 6 bases. The sample comprised PBMCs. The receptor was derived from a man over 45 with HTLV-1-associated myelopathy (HAM/TSP). The sequenced DNA: TGTGCCACCAGTGAGGGAGGAGGGGACATCAGGGAGATGTTTTTT. Its protein is CATSEGGGDIREMFF.